This T cell receptor beta chain was captured in a study of shared clonotypes between healthy human individuals. Background on the study: Each donor's CD4 naive and CD4 memory cells filled three plates apiece, CD8 naive two, and CD8 memory one. Whole-study findings and limits: Inspection by rarefaction showed sorted-subset sequencing to be incomplete despite large depth.

Genomic DNA (from each subset) was split evenly across several immunoSEQ plates. Here immunoSEQ multiplex PCR was the method, and the copy in TCRdb shows in-frame clones only, minus some. The sample records more than 2 million clones, about 95% being singletons. This clone was recorded once. What it binds is unknown. The CDR3 runs to 12 residues. From germline, CDR1 is MDHEN and CDR2 SYDVKM. V shed 7 bases and J shed 6 bases, with 12 bases lying between them. The V and J genes are TRBV28 and TRBJ1-2; D call uncertain. Source material: naive CD4+ T cells sorted from blood. Specified subset: CD45RA+ positively selected. This receptor was taken from a man in his late teens or twenties in good health. The CDR3 sequence: CASIGNLNGYTF. Here the CDR3 DNA reads TGTGCCAGCATAGGAAACCTTAATGGCTACACCTTC.